These 28 T cell receptor beta chains were all obtained from the same sample, sequenced in a study of blood T cell repertoires in COVID-19. Method: immunoSEQ multiplex PCR; TCRdb's copy keeps in-frame clones and lacks some. The sample records around 300,000 clones, about nine tenths being singletons. Sequencing was carried out using PBMCs or T cells enriched from blood (not recorded which). The receptors were sampled from a woman younger than 45 who had recovered from COVID-19.

The V gene is TRBV27, the J gene TRBJ1-2; 7 bases fit TRBD1. Germline CDR1 reads MNHEY; CDR2 reads SMNVEV (reference sequence). V was pared by 3 bases and J by 7 bases, with 11 bases of the junction left unmatched. The CDR3 consists of 15 residues. The CDR3 nucleotides are TGTGCCAGCAGTTTCAACCAACAGGGGTTAGGTGGCTACACCTTC. This gives the protein CASSFNQQGLGGYTF.

This chain uses TRBV7-2 with TRBJ2-7; 9 bases are a match to TRBD2. Trimming removed 5 bases from V and 6 bases from J; junction bases left unmatched: 8. This CDR3 contains 14 residues. Germline CDR1 SGHTA, CDR2 FQGNSA. The CDR3 here is CASSVSGGAGEQYF. The DNA for the CDR3 is TGTGCCAGCAGCGTTAGCGGGGGAGCGGGCGAGCAGTACTTC.

This chain uses TRBV6-2 or TRBV6-3 with TRBJ2-1; no firm D call. Germline V gene lookup returns CDR1 MNHEY and CDR2 SVGEGT. The CDR3 totals 12 residues. Trimming took off 5 bases at V and 11 bases at J, with 13 bases between the two ends. CDR3 DNA sequence: TGTGCCAGCAGTCAACAAGACTGGAAGCAGTTCTTC. Its protein product is CASSQQDWKQFF.

This chain uses TRBV11-2 with TRBJ2-2; unclear D gene. Looked up from germline, CDR1 is SGHAT and CDR2 is FQNNGV. The length of the CDR3 is 18 residues. Trimming cost V 0 bases and J 5 bases, with 19 bases left between them. The chain's CDR3 is CASSLDRVWAKGTGELFF. DNA for the CDR3: TGTGCCAGCAGCTTAGATCGAGTGTGGGCTAAAGGAACCGGGGAGCTGTTTTTT.

This sequence joins TRBV2 and TRBJ2-4, with D tentatively TRBD1 (6 bases). Germline V gives CDR1 SNHLY, CDR2 FYNNEI. The germline V and J ends were trimmed by 4 bases and 7 bases, with 17 bases remaining between them. The CDR3 extends over 15 amino acids. DNA of the CDR3: TGTGCCAGCAGTGGCTCTGGACAGTCGGGGAACATTCAGTACTTC. Translation: CASSGSGQSGNIQYF.

The chain joins TRBV13 to TRBJ1-1; 8 bases match TRBD1. The CDR3 runs to 16 residues. Germline CDR1 is PRHDT and CDR2 is FYEKMQ (reference sequence). Trimming at V came to 3 bases and at J to 5 bases, leaving 11 bases not matched to a gene. In DNA form, the CDR3 reads TGTGCCAGCAGCTTCGGGCCTAACAGGGGGTATACTGAAGCTTTCTTT. It codes for CASSFGPNRGYTEAFF.

The chain joins TRBV7-9 to TRBJ2-1; D not certain. The CDR3 is 15 amino acids. Between the trimmed V and J ends, which lost 3 bases and 10 bases, there was a span of 19 bases. The germline V gene has CDR1 SEHNR and CDR2 FQNEAQ (reference sequence). The CDR3 sequence: CASSFGEAVLKEQFF. Written as DNA, the CDR3 is TGTGCCAGCAGCTTCGGCGAGGCGGTCCTCAAGGAGCAGTTCTTC.

This chain's CDR3 is CAWSENRAGGSANTGELFF. DNA for the CDR3: TGTGCCTGGAGTGAGAATCGAGCGGGGGGATCCGCGAACACCGGGGAGCTGTTTTTT. This rearrangement joins TRBV30 to TRBJ2-2, with 9 nucleotides matching TRBD2. Trimming cost V 1 base and J 0 bases; bases outside gene matches: 12. CDR1 is GTSNPN and CDR2 is SVGIG in the germline V gene (reference sequence). The CDR3 has 19 residues.

This chain links TRBV5-1 with TRBJ2-1, with 8 bases lining up with TRBD2. Unmatched junction bases numbered 11, after V lost 6 bases and J lost 3 bases. This CDR3 comprises 16 residues. CDR1 is SGHRS, CDR2 YFSETQ, per germline. The CDR3 is CASTDSAGAYYNEQFF. CDR3 nucleotide sequence: TGCGCCAGCACGGATTCAGCGGGGGCCTACTACAATGAGCAGTTCTTC.

V gene TRBV6-5 combines with J gene TRBJ1-1; perhaps TRBD1 as D (6 bases). V was cut by 6 bases and J by 5 bases, with 13 bases left in between. The germline V gene has CDR1 MNHEY and CDR2 SVGAGI. The CDR3 runs to 13 residues. CDR3 loop: CASRPQGRTEAFF. The CDR3 coding sequence is TGTGCCAGCAGGCCACAGGGTCGGACTGAAGCTTTCTTT.

This sequence joins TRBV5-4 and TRBJ2-1; possibly TRBD2 for D (5 bases). Germline V gene lookup returns CDR1 SGHNT and CDR2 YYREEE (reference sequence). This CDR3 has 14 residues. V dropped 4 bases and J dropped 3 bases, with 11 bases sitting between them. CDR3 region: CASSVDTSYNEQFF. DNA for the CDR3: TGTGCCAGCAGCGTGGATACTAGCTACAATGAGCAGTTCTTC.

This clone was detected only once. J is TRBJ1-4 and V is TRBV5-4, with D tentatively TRBD1 (5 bases). Trimming pared 0 bases from V and 8 bases from J, leaving 11 bases between. The V gene's germline CDR1 is SGHNT and CDR2 YYREEE (reference sequence). The CDR3 totals 14 residues. The CDR3 DNA is TGTGCCAGCAGCTTGGACAGGAGAGACGAAAAACTGTTTTTT. Translating gives CASSLDRRDEKLFF.

The rearrangement uses TRBV6-2 or TRBV6-3 and TRBJ1-1; 11 bases line up with TRBD1. Trimming removed 2 bases from V and 7 bases from J; junction bases left unmatched: 3. The CDR3 covers 14 residues. CDR1 and CDR2 (germline): MNHEY, SVGEGT. The CDR3 nucleotides are TGTGCCAGCAGTTACCCGGGACAGGGGGTTGAAGCTTTCTTT. Amino acid sequence: CASSYPGQGVEAFF.

The V and J genes are TRBV5-6 and TRBJ1-1, with D perhaps TRBD1 (6 bases). CDR1 is SGHDT and CDR2 is YYEEEE in the germline V gene. With 7 bases removed from V and 0 bases from J, the gap between germline ends came to 10 bases. The CDR3 is made up of 13 amino acids. The CDR3 loop reads CASYRELNTEAFF. In DNA form, the CDR3 reads TGTGCCAGCTACAGGGAGCTGAACACTGAAGCTTTCTTT.

The chain employs TRBV27 and TRBJ1-1; D remains ambiguous. V lost 5 bases and J 1 base, leaving 14 bases between the germline ends. CDR1 and CDR2 from the germline V gene are MNHEY and SMNVEV (reference sequence). The CDR3 is made up of 15 amino acids. The CDR3 spells CASSLRTGGNTEAFF. CDR3 bases: TGTGCCAGCAGTCTTAGAACCGGTGGGAACACTGAAGCTTTCTTT.

The V and J genes are TRBV28 and TRBJ1-2; TRBD1 matches 9 bases. The CDR3 contains 15 residues. V gave up 6 bases and J gave up 3 bases; unmatched junction bases: 8. Germline V gene sequence: CDR1 MDHEN, CDR2 SYDVKM. The chain's CDR3 is CASRLQGARDYGYTF. In DNA, the CDR3 is TGTGCCAGCAGACTACAGGGGGCGCGAGACTATGGCTACACCTTC.

The gene calls are TRBV19 and TRBJ2-1; no firm D call. V was trimmed by 2 bases and J by 6 bases, leaving 17 bases between them. In germline, CDR1 is LNHDA, CDR2 SQIVND (reference sequence). There are 16 residues in the CDR3. CDR3 in amino acids: CASSIIPINFFNEQFF. The CDR3 bases are TGTGCCAGTAGTATAATCCCTATCAACTTTTTCAATGAGCAGTTCTTC.

This chain joins TRBV28 and TRBJ1-2; 7 bases are a match to TRBD1. V gave up 7 bases and J gave up 3 bases; unmatched junction bases: 14. The CDR3 length is 16 residues. CDR1 and CDR2 (germline): MDHEN, SYDVKM. Written as DNA, the CDR3 is TGTGCCAGCAAATCAGGGGGATCACTTCTAGACTATGGCTACACCTTC. Translated: CASKSGGSLLDYGYTF.

The CDR3 reads CASSPLLNTEAFF. CDR3 DNA sequence: TGTGCCAGCAGCCCCCTACTGAACACTGAAGCTTTCTTT. The chain is built from TRBV13 and TRBJ1-1; the D is unclear. CDR1 and CDR2 (germline): PRHDT, FYEKMQ (reference sequence). With 5 bases removed from V and 0 bases from J, the gap between germline ends came to 7 bases. The CDR3 is 13 residues long.

The chain combines TRBV6-2 or TRBV6-3 with TRBJ1-3; D is perhaps TRBD1 (6 bases). V dropped 6 bases and J dropped 4 bases, with 13 bases sitting between them. Germline CDR1 MNHEY, CDR2 SVGEGT. The CDR3 has 14 residues. The chain's CDR3 is CASSPQGTGNTIYF. The CDR3 nucleotides read TGTGCCAGCAGCCCACAGGGAACCGGAAACACCATATATTTT.

The chain combines TRBV27 with TRBJ1-5; the match to TRBD1 covers 7 bases. There are 16 residues in the CDR3. Germline CDR1 reads MNHEY; CDR2 reads SMNVEV (reference sequence). V trimming: 5 bases; J trimming: 11 bases; junction bases outside the gene matches: 18. The CDR3 DNA reads as TGTGCCAGCAGTCCTAGCCGGGACAGCTTATTTAGGACCCAGCATTTT. It codes for CASSPSRDSLFRTQHF.

The V call is TRBV19, the J call TRBJ1-5; D remains ambiguous. V gave up 3 bases and J gave up 5 bases, with 14 bases separating them. Germline lookup yields CDR1 LNHDA and CDR2 SQIVND (reference sequence). The CDR3 runs 15 residues. Here the CDR3 reads CASSIGMTQYQPQHF. The CDR3 DNA sequence: TGTGCCAGTAGTATTGGTATGACACAGTATCAGCCCCAGCATTTT.

V usage is TRBV7-9 and J usage is TRBJ1-4, with a possible D match to TRBD1 (6 bases). Germline CDR1 is SEHNR and CDR2 is FQNEAQ (reference sequence). Deletions cut 0 bases from V and 2 bases from J, with 10 bases between. The CDR3 is 16 amino acids. CDR3 amino acids: CASSLARGTTNEKLFF. The CDR3 DNA reads as TGTGCCAGCAGCTTAGCCAGGGGAACGACTAATGAAAAACTGTTTTTT.

The chain combines TRBV30 with TRBJ1-5, with 10 bases fitting TRBD1. Germline loops: CDR1 GTSNPN, CDR2 SVGIG (reference sequence). V trimming: 3 bases; J trimming: 16 bases; junction bases outside the gene matches: 9. The CDR3 extends over 12 amino acids. The CDR3 protein is CAWRGTGTGVHF. The CDR3 bases are TGTGCCTGGAGGGGAACCGGGACAGGGGTCCATTTT.

The chain is built from TRBV28 and TRBJ2-1, with 11 bases aligning to TRBD2. The length of the CDR3 is 15 residues. CDR1 is MDHEN and CDR2 is SYDVKM in the germline V gene. Losses at the gene ends were 1 base for V and 12 bases for J; bases not matched to a gene: 8. The CDR3 protein is CASSLLASGRNSQFF. CDR3 DNA: TGTGCCAGCAGTTTATTGGCTAGCGGGAGGAATTCGCAGTTCTTC.

The sample holds a few counts of this clone. This chain links TRBV29-1 with TRBJ2-7; 11 positions match TRBD2. V shed 5 bases and J 4 bases; nucleotides not matched to a gene: 4. CDR1 and CDR2 from the germline V gene are SQVTM and ANQGSEA. This CDR3 has 13 amino acids. CDR3 region: CSVSGTSGYEQYF. DNA of the CDR3: TGCAGCGTTTCCGGGACTAGCGGTTACGAGCAGTACTTC.

This chain joins TRBV28 and TRBJ2-1; a possible D gene is TRBD1 (5 bases). The germline V and J ends were trimmed by 3 bases and 15 bases, with 12 bases remaining between them. CDR3 length equals 11 residues. Germline V gene lookup returns CDR1 MDHEN and CDR2 SYDVKM. For the CDR3, the DNA is TGTGCCAGCAGTTTGGGTCTTGGGGCGTTCTTC. It codes for CASSLGLGAFF. The whole variable domain, filled in from reference TRBV28 and TRBJ2-1, reads DVKVTQSSRYLVKRTGEKVFLECVQDMDHENMFWYRQDPGLGLRLIYFSYDVKMKEKGDIPEGYSVSREKKERFSLILESASTNQTSMYLCASSLGLGAFFGPGTRLTVL.

The chain is built from TRBV28 and TRBJ2-7; 12 positions match TRBD2. Germline V gives CDR1 MDHEN, CDR2 SYDVKM. This CDR3 comprises 19 residues. Trimming removed 10 bases from V and 6 bases from J; junction bases left unmatched: 25. The CDR3 DNA sequence: TGTGCCACCAAAGGGCCCCTCGTGGCTAGCGGGAGGGCCGACCCCGAGCAGTACTTC. It encodes CATKGPLVASGRADPEQYF.